The present T cell receptor (beta chain) was sequenced within a study of metastatic and nonmetastatic thyroid tumors. In the study overall: From malignant and benign thyroid patients, repertoires in blood and in tumor or nodule tissue were compared. General study results and limits: For both blood and tumor, malignant thyroid tumors reportedly showed significantly higher TCR beta diversity than benign nodules did.

Worth noting for this clone: The antigen is unknown. A read error may account for a junction end that differs from germline.

Every patient underwent thyroid surgery untreated. Original processing notes: It was from CDR3 differences across clinicopathological groups that a distant-metastasis classifier for papillary thyroid cancer was built. MiXCR re-clonotyped the PCR reads for TCRdb. The V and J calls were determined by TCRdb, not by the authors. The sample yields about 45,000 clones, about 4.3% seen once. Sequenced sample: blood. This TCR was sampled from a female donor with papillary thyroid cancer or a benign thyroid nodule (not recorded which). Some clones in this sample may be carry-over from other donors' samples.

The CDR3 DNA is TGTGCCAACAGCTTGGGACCGGGACAGGGGAGCCATGGCTACACCTTC. Protein product: CANSLGPGQGSHGYTF. The rearrangement joins TRBV5-4 to TRBJ1-2; 10 bases agree with TRBD1. The CDR3 sequence is 16 residues long. The germline CDR1 and CDR2 sequences are SGHNT and YYREEE (reference sequence).